The 26 T cell receptor beta chains reported below all come from one sample, sequenced in a study of shared clonotypes between healthy human individuals. The repertoire was sequenced with immunoSEQ multiplex PCR; TCRdb's copy has only in-frame clones and lacks some. Here the sample spans about 490,000 clones, about 82% being singletons. The specimen sequenced was PBMCs. The receptor set was obtained from a woman aged 40 to 49 in good health. Some clones in this sample may be carry-over from other donors' samples.

J is TRBJ2-7 and V is TRBV6-5; 8 bases match TRBD1. Germline V gene sequence: CDR1 MNHEY, CDR2 SVGAGI. V lost 5 bases and J lost 2; bases outside the gene matches: 2. The CDR3 has 13 residues. The CDR3 protein is CASSPTGAYEQYF. The CDR3 bases are TGTGCCAGCAGTCCGACAGGGGCCTACGAGCAGTACTTC.

This clone has a handful of counts. The V call is TRBV15, the J call TRBJ1-5; D not resolved. This CDR3 region has 16 residues. V gave up 0 bases and J gave up 4 bases, with 13 bases separating them. Looked up from germline, CDR1 is LNHNV and CDR2 is YYDKDF (reference sequence). CDR3 protein: CATSRERTELNQPQHF. DNA of the CDR3: TGTGCCACCAGCAGAGAGCGGACGGAACTAAATCAGCCCCAGCATTTT.

The rearrangement links TRBV2 to TRBJ2-4, with 8 nucleotides matching TRBD1. V was clipped by 6 bases and J by 5 bases; unmatched bases: 6. This CDR3 is built from 14 residues. CDR1 SNHLY and CDR2 FYNNEI come from the germline V gene. The chain's CDR3 is CASRKGQAENIQYF. CDR3 nucleotides: TGTGCCAGCAGGAAGGGACAGGCCGAAAACATTCAGTACTTC.

The chain carries TRBV5-1 and TRBJ2-3; no clear D. Germline-derived CDR1 and CDR2 are SGHRS and YFSETQ. The CDR3 has 13 residues. Trimming left V 0 bases short and J 6 bases short, with 8 bases between. CDR3 bases: TGCGCCAGCAGCTTGGCTATGTCCGATACGCAGTATTTT. Its translation is CASSLAMSDTQYF.

This rearrangement joins TRBV18 to TRBJ2-4; 9 bases agree with TRBD1. V dropped 2 bases and J dropped 4; count of bases not matched to a gene: 3. Germline lookup yields CDR1 KGHSH and CDR2 LQKENI. The CDR3 runs 15 residues. CDR3 nucleotides: TGTGCCAGCTCACCAAGGACAGGGGCAAAAAACATTCAGTACTTC. Amino acids: CASSPRTGAKNIQYF.

The chain uses TRBV28 and TRBJ2-1; 10 bases fit TRBD1. The CDR3 sequence is 17 residues long. Unmatched junction bases numbered 9, after V lost 0 bases and J lost 7 bases. From germline, CDR1 is MDHEN and CDR2 SYDVKM. The CDR3 spells CASSLWRGDRGRNEQFF. The CDR3 nucleotides are TGTGCCAGCAGTTTATGGCGCGGGGACAGGGGACGGAATGAGCAGTTCTTC.

In its sample, this clone was seen many times. Within the sample, other DNA sequences also encode this same CDR3. CDR3 DNA sequence: TGTGCCAGTAGTCCCCTCCTGGTCGGCCAAGAGACCCAGTACTTC. Its translation is CASSPLLVGQETQYF. V is TRBV19 and J is TRBJ2-5, with D unclear. Deletions cut 5 bases from V and 1 base from J, with 14 bases between. This CDR3 has 15 residues. Per the germline V gene, CDR1 is LNHDA and CDR2 is SQIVND (reference sequence).

This clone was seen only once. This sequence joins TRBV29-1 and TRBJ2-7; 10 nucleotides line up with TRBD1. Looked up from germline, CDR1 is SQVTM and CDR2 is ANQGSEA. The J segment lost 4 bases and the V segment lost 4 bases, leaving 7 bases of the junction unmatched. The CDR3 is made up of 14 amino acids. The DNA for the CDR3 is TGCAGCGTTGCGCCCGGGACAGGGGTATACGAGCAGTACTTC. Translation gives CSVAPGTGVYEQYF.

This chain's CDR3 is CASSPGTSNNEQFF. The CDR3, as DNA: TGTGCCAGCTCACCGGGAACTAGCAACAATGAGCAGTTCTTC. The J gene is TRBJ2-1, the V gene TRBV18; possibly TRBD2 for D (6 bases). The CDR3 runs to 14 residues. V lost 3 bases, J lost 5 bases, and 11 bases lay in between. Germline CDR1 reads KGHSH; CDR2 reads LQKENI.

The chain joins TRBV5-1 to TRBJ1-1; a weak D match, TRBD1 (5 bases). Trimming removed 4 bases at V and 1 base at J, with 14 bases between. This CDR3 has 15 amino acids. Germline CDR1 SGHRS, CDR2 YFSETQ. CDR3 sequence (DNA): TGCGCCAGCAGCCGGAGGGGCAGTGGGAACACTGAAGCTTTCTTT. It yields the protein CASSRRGSGNTEAFF.

In regard to this clone: One base separates it from a far larger clone, so it is likely a read error. Other DNA sequences from this sample encode an identical CDR3 as well. The V and J genes are TRBV10-3 and TRBJ2-3; TRBD2 is a possible D gene (6 bases). Germline V CDR1 and CDR2: ENHRY, SYGVKD. The CDR3 runs to 14 residues. V was cut by 8 bases and J by 0 bases, with 12 bases left in between. The CDR3 sequence: CAIGTSGSTDTQYF. The CDR3 coding sequence is TGTGCCATCGGGACCAGCGGGAGCACAGATACGCAGTATTTT.

The V and J genes are TRBV19 and TRBJ2-2; D is unresolved. Trimming removed 10 bases from V and 1 base from J, with 7 bases in between. Germline CDR1 and CDR2: LNHDA and SQIVND (reference sequence). The CDR3 totals 12 residues. The CDR3 region has the DNA TGTGCCACCACCGGGAACACCGGGGAGCTGTTTTTT. This codes for CATTGNTGELFF.

Remarks on this clone: A single base is all that separates this from a far larger clone, so a read error is likely. Here the CDR3 reads CASSEGIDDYTF. CDR3 nucleotide sequence: TGTGCCAGCAGTGAGGGTATCGATGACTACACCTTC. The rearrangement joins TRBV6-1 to TRBJ1-2, with D uncertain. Germline-derived CDR1 and CDR2 are MNHNS and SASEGT. The ends were cut back, 3 bases at V and 10 bases at J, with 12 bases in the middle. The length of the CDR3 is 12 residues.

The rearrangement joins TRBV19 to TRBJ1-5; 8 nucleotides align to TRBD1. CDR1 is LNHDA, CDR2 SQIVND, per germline (reference sequence). J lost 9 bases, V lost 3 bases, and 10 bases had no gene match. The CDR3 extends over 15 amino acids. The CDR3 reads CASSIDQGASSPQHF. CDR3 in DNA: TGTGCCAGTAGTATTGATCAGGGGGCTTCTTCGCCCCAGCATTTT.

This clone was seen only a few times. The chain is built from TRBV28 and TRBJ2-1; possible D gene TRBD2, 5 bases. This CDR3 has 13 residues. Per the germline V gene, CDR1 is MDHEN and CDR2 is SYDVKM. V lost 7 bases to trimming and J lost 0 bases, with 7 bases between them. The CDR3 nucleotides are TGTGCCAGCACTGCGGGCTCCTACAATGAGCAGTTCTTC. It translates to CASTAGSYNEQFF.

This clone was detected only once. A junction end diverges from the germline sequence, so it may reflect a read error. The chain has TRBV7-9 and TRBJ2-7; 10 nucleotides match TRBD2. Germline V gene lookup returns CDR1 SEHNR and CDR2 FQNEAQ (reference sequence). The CDR3 covers 14 residues. This CDR3 reads CVSSPGLAEYEQYF. The CDR3 DNA reads as TGTGTCAGCAGCCCAGGACTAGCGGAATACGAGCAGTACTTC.

On this clone: This sequence is one base from a far larger clone and is likely a read error. CDR3 DNA sequence: TGTGCCAGCAGTTTTGGGGACAGGTACAATCAGCCCCAGCATTTT. Translated, it gives CASSFGDRYNQPQHF. This chain connects TRBV28 to TRBJ1-5; 8 bases align to TRBD1. V lost 3 bases, J lost 3 bases, and 4 bases stayed unmatched. Germline V gene data show CDR1 as MDHEN and CDR2 as SYDVKM. The CDR3 totals 15 residues.

This chain uses TRBV5-4 with TRBJ2-7; D is undetermined. CDR1 is SGHNT, CDR2 YYREEE, per germline (reference sequence). Trimming removed 0 bases at V and 3 bases at J, with 10 bases between. The CDR3 runs 14 residues. CDR3: CASSLDMGFYEQYF. The CDR3, as DNA: TGTGCCAGCAGCTTGGATATGGGGTTCTACGAGCAGTACTTC.

This clone was recorded once. This chain connects TRBV7-2 to TRBJ1-5; D not certain. Trimming cost V 4 bases and J 0 bases, with 13 bases left between them. This CDR3 comprises 16 residues. The germline V gene encodes CDR1 SGHTA and CDR2 FQGNSA. As DNA, the CDR3 is TGTGCCAGCAGCTCCCAGTTGGTTTTTAGCAATCAGCCCCAGCATTTT. It encodes CASSSQLVFSNQPQHF. Full variable domain (remainder filled in from reference TRBV7-2 and TRBJ1-5): GAGVSQSPSNKVTEKGKDVELRCDPISGHTALYWYRQSLGQGLEFLIYFQGNSAPDKSGLPSDRFSAERTGGSVSTLTIQRTQQEDSAVYLCASSSQLVFSNQPQHFGDGTRLSIL.

The rearrangement links TRBV10-2 to TRBJ2-1; D call uncertain. Germline V gene sequence: CDR1 WSHSY, CDR2 SAAADI. CDR3 length: 14 residues. Trimming removed 7 bases from V and 5 bases from J, with 15 bases in between. CDR3 coding DNA: TGCGCCAGCACCCCGACCGAGCAAAACAATGAGCAGTTCTTC. Translated, it gives CASTPTEQNNEQFF.

The V gene is TRBV4-3, the J gene TRBJ2-7, with TRBD2 identical over 13 bases. V dropped 4 bases and J dropped 0; count of bases not matched to a gene: 12. CDR1 and CDR2 (germline): LGHNA, YSLEER. The CDR3 is made up of 19 amino acids. The CDR3 DNA reads TGCGCCAGCAGCCGCCAACACGGACTAGCGGGAGACCTCTCCTACGAGCAGTACTTC. Its translation is CASSRQHGLAGDLSYEQYF.

The table lists this clone with a few counts. V and J are TRBV5-5 and TRBJ1-5; 7 nucleotides match TRBD1. CDR3 length equals 14 residues. CDR1 is SGHKS and CDR2 is YYEKEE in the germline V gene (reference sequence). Trimming removed 0 bases from V and 6 bases from J; junction bases left unmatched: 3. The CDR3 protein is CASSLGNRGQPQHF. The CDR3 DNA is TGTGCCAGCAGCTTGGGGAACAGGGGTCAGCCCCAGCATTTT. Full variable domain (missing parts from reference TRBV5-5 and TRBJ1-5): DAGVTQSPTHLIKTRGQQVTLRCSPISGHKSVSWYQQVLGQGPQFIFQYYEKEERGRGNFPDRFSARQFPNYSSELNVNALLLGDSALYLCASSLGNRGQPQHFGDGTRLSIL.

The gene calls are TRBV5-6 and TRBJ2-4, with D unresolved. Germline V gene sequence: CDR1 SGHDT, CDR2 YYEEEE. The CDR3 loop spans 17 amino acids. V was cut by 3 bases and J by 0 bases, with 16 bases left in between. The CDR3 sequence: CASSSHGTELAKNIQYF. CDR3 sequence (DNA): TGTGCCAGCAGCTCGCATGGAACGGAACTAGCCAAAAACATTCAGTACTTC.

The rearrangement links TRBV18 to TRBJ1-3, with a tentative D call TRBD1 (6 bases). The CDR3 has 16 amino acids. V was cut by 0 bases and J by 3 bases, with 12 bases left in between. CDR1 is KGHSH and CDR2 is LQKENI in the germline V gene. The CDR3 nucleotides are TGTGCCAGCTCACCACCCCGGGGGGCAGATGGAAACACCATATATTTT. Protein: CASSPPRGADGNTIYF.

The CDR3 DNA is TGTGCCAGCAGTACGCGGGACGGCGGACACTATGGCTACACCTTC. This translates into CASSTRDGGHYGYTF. The chain has TRBV28 and TRBJ1-2, with D possibly matching TRBD1 (5 bases). The CDR3 spans 15 residues. V lost 5 bases and J lost 3, with 16 bases in between. Germline-derived CDR1 and CDR2 are MDHEN and SYDVKM.

This chain connects TRBV11-2 to TRBJ2-7; no definite D call. The CDR3 contains 12 residues. Germline loops: CDR1 SGHAT, CDR2 FQNNGV. Trimming took 1 base from V and 4 from J, leaving 5 bases between them. This CDR3 reads CASSLGIYEQYF. The DNA for the CDR3 is TGTGCCAGCAGCTTAGGTATATACGAGCAGTACTTC. Together with reference TRBV11-2 and TRBJ2-7, the CDR3 gives the full variable domain: EAGVAQSPRYKIIEKRQSVAFWCNPISGHATLYWYQQILGQGPKLLIQFQNNGVVDDSQLPKDRFSAERLKGVDSTLKIQPAKLEDSAVYLCASSLGIYEQYFGPGTRLTVT.